These 2 T cell receptor beta chains share one sample of origin, sequenced in a study of PD-1 blockade in classical Hodgkin lymphoma. Produced via immunoSEQ multiplex PCR; TCRdb's table is partial and in-frame only. This sample has about 20,000 clones; 84% occur once, and the top ten carry roughly 5.9%. Each and every patient relapsed after autologous stem cell transplantation, and patients got differing brentuximab vedotin exposure. Sample: peripheral blood mononuclear cells (PBMCs), taken at baseline. The receptor source for this set is a human donor with classical Hodgkin lymphoma.

There are a few counts of this clone. This chain links TRBV4-3 with TRBJ2-3, with TRBD1 matching over 9 bases. The V segment lost 0 bases and the J segment 4 bases; nucleotides outside the gene matches: 5. In germline, CDR1 is LGHNA, CDR2 YSLEER. The CDR3 is made up of 16 amino acids. Written as DNA, the CDR3 is TGCGCCAGCAGCCAAGATCTAGGACAGGGGCCAGATACGCAGTATTTT. It is translated as CASSQDLGQGPDTQYF.

The chain couples TRBV5-1 to TRBJ1-1; D unclear. V gave up 4 bases and J gave up 1 base, with 11 bases separating them. Per germline, CDR1 SGHRS and CDR2 YFSETQ. The CDR3 totals 14 residues. CDR3 protein: CASSQQNPNTEAFF. Here the CDR3 DNA reads TGCGCCAGCAGCCAACAGAACCCGAACACTGAAGCTTTCTTT.